These T cell receptor beta chains were read from a single sample in a study of T cell changes during pregnancy in multiple sclerosis. Measured with immunoSEQ multiplex PCR; TCRdb has only the in-frame clones, and not every one. This sample yields approximately 84,000 clones, of which over 85% are seen a single time; around 0.97% belongs to the top ten. The starting material was peripheral blood, obtained in the second trimester of pregnancy. Source of these receptors: a female donor in good health, enrolled as a control in a pregnancy study. Both conserved end residues are part of each CDR3. The order of the fields is CDR3 protein, CDR3 DNA, clone size, J gene, D gene, V gene. D genes are given only for firm matches. Expanded clones get a size class; other rows say once, few or many, or leave the size out.

CASSFGGMNTEAFF | TGCGCCAGCAGCTTTGGCGGGATGAACACTGAAGCTTTCTTT | - | TRBJ1-1 | - | TRBV5-1
CASSYSGEGFTDTQYF | TGTGCCAGCAGTTACTCAGGGGAGGGCTTCACAGATACGCAGTATTTT | - | TRBJ2-3 | TRBD2 | TRBV6-5
CATSRDRAGGPTDTQYF | TGTGCCACCAGCAGAGATCGGGCGGGAGGGCCAACAGATACGCAGTATTTT | - | TRBJ2-3 | TRBD2 | TRBV15
CASSIESLYGYTF | TGTGCCAGTAGTATAGAGAGTCTGTATGGCTACACCTTC | - | TRBJ1-2 | - | TRBV19
CASSDLGGYEQYF | TGTGCCAGCTCGGACTTAGGGGGTTACGAGCAGTACTTC | - | TRBJ2-7 | - | TRBV19
CASREKGAEETQYF | TGTGCAAGTCGCGAAAAGGGGGCTGAAGAGACCCAGTACTTC | once | TRBJ2-5 | - | TRBV12-2
CSGGGGVGQPQHF | TGCAGCGGGGGGGGAGGAGTGGGTCAGCCCCAGCATTTT | - | TRBJ1-5 | - | TRBV29-1
CASSGDPGSAYNEQFF | TGTGCCAGCAGTGGTGATCCCGGGAGTGCCTACAATGAGCAGTTCTTC | medium-sized | TRBJ2-1 | - | TRBV2
CASSQDGTGGFHNEQFF | TGCGCCAGCAGCCAAGACGGGACAGGGGGCTTTCACAATGAGCAGTTCTTC | - | TRBJ2-1 | TRBD1 | TRBV4-1
CASSLLGTIPTPF | TGTGCCAGCAGTTTATTGGGGACAATACCCACCCCCTTC | - | TRBJ1-2 | - | TRBV28
CASSFRSSGYYNEQFF | TGTGCCAGCAGTTTCCGCTCTAGCGGGTACTACAATGAGCAGTTCTTC | - | TRBJ2-1 | TRBD2 | TRBV28
CASSEAMRQPQHF | TGTGCCAGCAGTGAAGCAATGCGGCAGCCCCAGCATTTT | - | TRBJ1-5 | - | TRBV6-1
CASSRDYSSETQYF | TGTGCCAGCAGTCGGGACTATTCTTCGGAGACCCAGTACTTC | - | TRBJ2-5 | TRBD2 | TRBV6-4
CASSRDRGHEQYF | TGTGCCAGCAGCCGGGACAGGGGCCACGAGCAGTACTTC | - | TRBJ2-7 | TRBD1 | TRBV5-4
CASRRAGFSYEQYF | TGTGCCAGCAGGAGAGCGGGATTCTCCTACGAGCAGTACTTC | few | TRBJ2-7 | TRBD2 | TRBV6-1
CASSEWVTGGPDTGELFF | TGTGCCAGCAGTGAATGGGTTACGGGAGGGCCGGACACCGGGGAGCTGTTTTTT | - | TRBJ2-2 | TRBD2 | TRBV6-1
CASGFVLGRTGELFF | TGTGCTAGTGGTTTTGTTCTGGGGCGCACCGGGGAGCTGTTTTTT | - | TRBJ2-2 | - | TRBV12-5
CASSGTGSTDTQYF | TGCGCCAGCAGCGGGACAGGGTCGACAGATACGCAGTATTTT | - | TRBJ2-3 | TRBD1 | TRBV5-1
CASSLGTTVSNQPQHF | TGCGCCAGCAGCTTGGGAACTACCGTTAGCAATCAGCCCCAGCATTTT | - | TRBJ1-5 | - | TRBV5-1
CASSLFGRVSHEQFF | TGTGCCAGCAGCTTATTTGGCAGGGTATCCCATGAGCAGTTCTTC | - | TRBJ2-1 | - | TRBV5-6
CASSPLRTSVYEQYF | TGCGCCAGCAGCCCTCTGAGAACTAGTGTGTACGAGCAGTACTTC | once | TRBJ2-7 | - | TRBV4-1
CASSEETGRREKLFF | TGCGCCAGCAGTGAGGAGACAGGGCGGCGCGAAAAACTGTTTTTT | - | TRBJ1-4 | TRBD1 | TRBV10-2
CASSLAPGLAIQETQYF | TGTGCCAGCAGCTTAGCCCCGGGACTAGCGATCCAAGAGACCCAGTACTTC | - | TRBJ2-5 | TRBD2 | TRBV7-6
CASSTGVFGANVLTF | TGTGCCAGCTCGACAGGGGTTTTTGGGGCCAACGTCCTGACTTTC | - | TRBJ2-6 | TRBD1 | TRBV27
CASSGGGFSTDTQYF | TGTGCCAGCAGTGGAGGAGGATTCAGCACAGATACGCAGTATTTT | - | TRBJ2-3 | - | TRBV2
CASSPRQGEQPQHF | TGTGCCAGCAGCCCTCGACAGGGGGAGCAGCCCCAGCATTTT | - | TRBJ1-5 | TRBD1 | TRBV7-9
CASSAYSGQEQYF | TGTGCCAGCAGCGCCTACTCAGGGCAGGAGCAGTACTTC | - | TRBJ2-7 | - | TRBV9
CATSGQGTDTQYF | TGTGCCACTTCCGGACAGGGGACAGATACGCAGTATTTT | - | TRBJ2-3 | TRBD1 | TRBV27
CASKRDSRGDTQYF | TGTGCCAGCAAACGGGACTCTCGAGGAGATACGCAGTATTTT | - | TRBJ2-3 | - | TRBV6-5
CASSLSQATNTIYF | TGCGCCAGCAGCTTGTCCCAGGCTACAAACACCATATATTTT | - | TRBJ1-3 | - | TRBV5-1
CASSYLVGTRSYEQYF | TGTGCCAGCAGCTACCTAGTCGGGACTCGCTCCTACGAGCAGTACTTC | once | TRBJ2-7 | - | TRBV5-6
CASSFTYEQYF | TGTGCCAGCAGTTTCACCTACGAGCAGTACTTC | - | TRBJ2-7 | - | TRBV28
CASCRLGSGLETQYF | TGTGCCAGCTGCCGATTGGGTAGCGGGCTTGAGACCCAGTACTTC | - | TRBJ2-5 | TRBD2 | TRBV28
CASSLFSGRAVTNEQYF | TGTGCCAGCTCATTGTTTAGCGGGAGGGCCGTAACAAACGAGCAGTACTTC | - | TRBJ2-7 | TRBD2 | TRBV18
CASSFQGTEAFF | TGTGCCAGCAGTTTTCAGGGGACTGAAGCTTTCTTT | once | TRBJ1-1 | - | TRBV28
CASSLISGRDTQYF | TGCGCCAGCAGCTTGATAAGCGGCCGAGATACGCAGTATTTT | - | TRBJ2-3 | - | TRBV5-1
CASSLQGNEQFF | TGCGCCAGCAGCTTGCAGGGCAATGAGCAGTTCTTC | - | TRBJ2-1 | - | TRBV5-1
CASSFNGKGSVYGYTF | TGTGCCAGCAGTTTTAATGGGAAGGGGTCGGTCTATGGCTACACCTTC | - | TRBJ1-2 | - | TRBV27
CASSSQLFEKLFF | TGTGCCAGCAGTTCACAGCTTTTTGAAAAACTGTTTTTT | - | TRBJ1-4 | - | TRBV27
CASSRTEKQFF | TGTGCCAGCAGCCGCACAGAGAAGCAGTTCTTC | - | TRBJ2-1 | - | TRBV28
CASSLQGEVPEQYF | TGTGCCAGCAGCTTACAGGGGGAGGTACCCGAGCAGTACTTC | - | TRBJ2-7 | - | TRBV7-2
CASSPARGRETQYF | TGTGCCAGCAGCCCGGCCAGGGGGAGGGAGACCCAGTACTTC | - | TRBJ2-5 | - | TRBV5-4
CASSSAARDMAYEQYF | TGTGCCAGCAGCTCAGCCGCCCGGGACATGGCCTACGAGCAGTACTTC | - | TRBJ2-7 | - | TRBV7-9
CAWSREKWQASYEQYF | TGTGCCTGGAGTCGGGAGAAGTGGCAGGCCTCCTACGAGCAGTACTTC | - | TRBJ2-7 | - | TRBV30
CASSLDRTLYNEQFF | TGCGCCAGCAGCTTGGACCGGACACTTTACAATGAGCAGTTCTTC | - | TRBJ2-1 | - | TRBV5-1
CASSPTLGGLSEKLFF | TGTGCCAGCTCACCCACACTCGGGGGGCTCAGTGAAAAACTGTTTTTT | once | TRBJ1-4 | - | TRBV18
CASSPPRVVNTEAFF | TGTGCCAGCAGTCCCCCCCGGGTTGTGAACACTGAAGCTTTCTTT | - | TRBJ1-1 | - | TRBV28
CASSDSLGGEQYF | TGTGCCAGCAGTGATTCCTTAGGGGGCGAGCAGTACTTC | - | TRBJ2-7 | - | TRBV6-4
CASRAFAGRGAFF | TGTGCCAGCAGAGCGTTTGCAGGGCGAGGAGCTTTCTTT | - | TRBJ1-1 | - | TRBV27
CASSPGGLSNQPQHF | TGTGCCAGCAGCCCCGGGGGACTAAGCAATCAGCCCCAGCATTTT | - | TRBJ1-5 | - | TRBV7-2
CSVEGTQGNEKLFF | TGCAGCGTTGAAGGGACGCAGGGTAATGAAAAACTGTTTTTT | few | TRBJ1-4 | - | TRBV29-1
CASSPAGAGQPQHF | TGCGCCAGCAGCCCGGCGGGGGCTGGTCAGCCCCAGCATTTT | - | TRBJ1-5 | - | TRBV5-1
CASSLDGGKLDYTF | TGTGCCAGCAGCTTAGATGGCGGGAAGTTAGACTACACCTTC | - | TRBJ1-2 | - | TRBV7-9
CASSQDGDRVYEQYF | TGTGCCAGCAGCCAAGATGGTGACAGGGTCTACGAGCAGTACTTC | - | TRBJ2-7 | TRBD1 | TRBV4-2
CASSLNSRSSYEQYF | TGCGCCAGCAGCTTGAACAGCCGATCCTCCTACGAGCAGTACTTC | - | TRBJ2-7 | - | TRBV5-1
CASSDGLAGFTDTQYF | TGTGCCAGCAGCGACGGACTAGCGGGGTTCACAGATACGCAGTATTTT | - | TRBJ2-3 | TRBD2 | TRBV7-2
CASSIRSAAFHEQYF | TGTGCCAGTAGTATCCGGTCCGCTGCCTTCCACGAGCAGTACTTC | - | TRBJ2-7 | - | TRBV19